The 23 T cell receptor beta chains in this list originate from one sample, sequenced in a study of T cell changes during pregnancy in multiple sclerosis. The table came from immunoSEQ multiplex PCR; TCRdb's copy has only in-frame clones and leaves some out. The sample comprises 55,000 to 70,000 clones, about 91% of which are singletons, and under 2% rests with the top ten. This sample comprised peripheral blood, obtained after pregnancy. The receptors were sampled from a female donor with multiple sclerosis, enrolled in a pregnancy study.

V and J are TRBV2 and TRBJ1-4, with D uncertain. The CDR3 has 13 residues. Germline V gene data show CDR1 as SNHLY and CDR2 as FYNNEI. V lost 6 bases and J 8 bases, leaving 13 bases between the germline ends. The CDR3 here is CASRWASGEKLFF. As DNA, the CDR3 is TGTGCCAGCAGGTGGGCCAGCGGGGAAAAACTGTTTTTT.

Comments on this clone: The junction shows a germline mismatch at one end, possibly a read error. The gene calls are TRBV9 and TRBJ2-3, with 9 bases matching TRBD2. The CDR3 contains 16 residues. Looked up from germline, CDR1 is SGDLS and CDR2 is YYNGEE. The CDR3 bases are TGTGCCAGCAGCGTAGAGGCGGGGACTAGCATAGATACGCAGTATTTT. This codes for CASSVEAGTSIDTQYF.

The chain carries TRBV15 and TRBJ1-2; D is ambiguous. Germline loops: CDR1 LNHNV, CDR2 YYDKDF (reference sequence). CDR3 length: 14 residues. V lost 0 bases to trimming and J lost 4 bases, with 9 bases between them. CDR3 in amino acids: CATSRDPGFYGYTF. CDR3 DNA: TGTGCCACCAGCAGAGATCCCGGGTTCTATGGCTACACCTTC.

This clone appeared once. The gene calls are TRBV19 and TRBJ1-1; D is unclear. This CDR3 spans 15 amino acids. CDR1 LNHDA and CDR2 SQIVND come from the germline V gene (reference sequence). Trimming pared 0 bases from V and 0 bases from J, leaving 8 bases between. The CDR3 DNA reads as TGTGCCAGTAGTATAGATCCGGGGTTGAACACTGAAGCTTTCTTT. It codes for CASSIDPGLNTEAFF.

Only a few counts were recorded for this clone. The V call is TRBV11-2, the J call TRBJ2-5; D possibly corresponds to TRBD1 (5 bases). The CDR3 totals 13 residues. V lost 5 bases to trimming and J lost 5 bases, with 12 bases between them. Per the germline V gene, CDR1 is SGHAT and CDR2 is FQNNGV. CDR3 sequence (DNA): TGTGCCAGCAGCCGACAGACCGACGAGACCCAGTACTTC. This gives the protein CASSRQTDETQYF.

The gene calls are TRBV2 and TRBJ1-4; perhaps TRBD1 as D (5 bases). Trimming cost V 4 bases and J 3 bases, with 12 bases left between them. Germline lookup yields CDR1 SNHLY and CDR2 FYNNEI. The CDR3 contains 15 residues. The CDR3 protein is CASSAAGGANEKLFF. Written as DNA, the CDR3 is TGTGCCAGCAGTGCCGCGGGGGGGGCTAATGAAAAACTGTTTTTT. Based on the CDR3 plus reference TRBV2 and TRBJ1-4, the full variable domain is EPEVTQTPSHQVTQMGQEVILRCVPISNHLYFYWYRQILGQKVEFLVSFYNNEISEKSEIFDDQFSVERPDGSNFTLKIRSTKLEDSAMYFCASSAAGGANEKLFFGSGTQLSVL.

The chain carries TRBV19 and TRBJ2-1, with a weak D call TRBD2 (5 bases). Trimming left V 7 bases short and J 5 bases short, with 21 bases between. Germline V gene lookup returns CDR1 LNHDA and CDR2 SQIVND (reference sequence). This CDR3 region has 16 residues. The CDR3 sequence: CASTNRGSQIHNEQFF. For the CDR3, the DNA is TGTGCCAGTACTAACCGAGGGTCCCAGATCCACAATGAGCAGTTCTTC. The whole variable domain, filled in from reference TRBV19 and TRBJ2-1, reads DGGITQSPKYLFRKEGQNVTLSCEQNLNHDAMYWYRQDPGQGLRLIYYSQIVNDFQKGDIAEGYSVSREKKESFPLTVTSAQKNPTAFYLCASTNRGSQIHNEQFFGPGTRLTVL.

This chain connects TRBV18 to TRBJ1-2; D gene uncertain. CDR1 and CDR2 (germline): KGHSH, LQKENI. The V and J ends lost 2 bases and 5 bases respectively, with 9 bases between them. This CDR3 contains 13 residues. The CDR3 loop is CASSPAAGYGYTF. The CDR3 DNA reads as TGTGCCAGCTCACCAGCAGCGGGTTATGGCTACACCTTC. The full variable domain, its missing parts supplied by reference TRBV18 and TRBJ1-2, is NAGVMQNPRHLVRRRGQEARLRCSPMKGHSHVYWYRQLPEEGLKFMVYLQKENIIDESGMPKERFSAEFPKEGPSILRIQQVVRGDSAAYFCASSPAAGYGYTFGSGTRLTVV.

CDR3 loop: CASSNAGGPEKLFF. The CDR3 region has the DNA TGTGCCAGCAGTAACGCAGGAGGTCCAGAAAAACTGTTTTTT. This rearrangement joins TRBV27 to TRBJ1-4; the D is unclear. V was cut by 5 bases and J by 8 bases, with 15 bases left in between. CDR1 is MNHEY, CDR2 SMNVEV, per germline (reference sequence). The CDR3 is 14 residues long.

The genes are TRBV28 and TRBJ2-1; the match to TRBD2 covers 13 bases. This CDR3 has 14 amino acids. Germline-derived CDR1 and CDR2 are MDHEN and SYDVKM. The J segment lost 7 bases and the V segment lost 5 bases, leaving 2 bases of the junction unmatched. This CDR3 is CASSRTSGGNEQFF. The CDR3 DNA reads as TGTGCCAGCAGTCGGACTAGCGGGGGAAATGAGCAGTTCTTC.

This clone was seen a single time. This chain connects TRBV18 to TRBJ2-5, with no clear D. In germline, CDR1 is KGHSH, CDR2 LQKENI. This CDR3 has 14 residues. V was shortened by 3 bases and J by 0 bases, with 8 bases between the two germline ends. CDR3 sequence: CASSPPPYQETQYF. For the CDR3, the DNA is TGTGCCAGCTCACCCCCTCCGTACCAAGAGACCCAGTACTTC. Complete variable domain (other parts from reference TRBV18 and TRBJ2-5): NAGVMQNPRHLVRRRGQEARLRCSPMKGHSHVYWYRQLPEEGLKFMVYLQKENIIDESGMPKERFSAEFPKEGPSILRIQQVVRGDSAAYFCASSPPPYQETQYFGPGTRLLVL.

The gene calls are TRBV2 and TRBJ1-2; 7 bases are shared with TRBD1. CDR1 SNHLY and CDR2 FYNNEI come from the germline V gene. The CDR3 consists of 15 residues. V shed 5 bases, J shed 8 bases, and the junction held 14 bases outside the gene matches. The CDR3 bases are TGTGCCAGCAGTAGAGAGGGGGCCCTTTCGGAGGGCTACACCTTC. Encoded protein: CASSREGALSEGYTF.

The chain uses TRBV2 and TRBJ1-4; TRBD1 agrees at 7 bases. The CDR3 length is 14 residues. Trimming removed 5 bases from V and 4 bases from J; junction bases left unmatched: 4. CDR1 is SNHLY and CDR2 is FYNNEI in the germline V gene. The CDR3 region is CASSTTGNNEKLFF. Written as DNA, the CDR3 is TGTGCCAGCAGTACGACAGGGAATAATGAAAAACTGTTTTTT.

V is TRBV18 and J is TRBJ1-5, with TRBD1 identical over 8 bases. This CDR3 region has 13 residues. V lost 6 bases and J lost 7; bases outside the gene matches: 5. In germline, CDR1 is KGHSH, CDR2 LQKENI. CDR3 coding DNA: TGTGCCAGCTCTGGACAGGGTGGGCAGCCCCAGCATTTT. It codes for CASSGQGGQPQHF.

This sequence joins TRBV5-1 and TRBJ1-4, with a tentative D call TRBD1 (6 bases). Germline V CDR1 and CDR2: SGHRS, YFSETQ. CDR3 size: 13 residues. Between the trimmed V and J ends, which lost 3 bases and 6 bases, there was a span of 9 bases. CDR3 nucleotides: TGCGCCAGCAGCTGGCAGGGGTATGAAAAACTGTTTTTT. Residues: CASSWQGYEKLFF.

The chain has TRBV4-1 and TRBJ2-2, with 8 bases lining up with TRBD1. CDR1 MGHRA and CDR2 YSYEKL come from the germline V gene. The CDR3 consists of 15 residues. Trimming at V came to 0 bases and at J to 3 bases, leaving 0 bases not matched to a gene. Here the CDR3 reads CASSQEDRDTGELFF. The DNA for the CDR3 is TGCGCCAGCAGCCAAGAGGACAGGGACACCGGGGAGCTGTTTTTT.

The chain employs TRBV21-1 and TRBJ2-3; the listed D gene, TRBD2, was not tested against the DNA. TRBV21-1 is described as a pseudogene. This CDR3 has 17 amino acids. The CDR3 here is CASSKAGAGRKTDTQYF. The CDR3 bases are TGTGCCAGCAGCAAAGCCGGGGCAGGGAGGAAGACAGATACGCAGTATTTT.

The chain combines TRBV27 with TRBJ1-5; possibly TRBD1 for D (6 bases). CDR1 is MNHEY, CDR2 SMNVEV, per germline (reference sequence). The ends were cut back, 2 bases at V and 6 bases at J, with 8 bases in the middle. The CDR3 has 13 amino acids. The CDR3 region has the DNA TGTGCCAGCAGTTTAATCAGGGGTCAGCCCCAGCATTTT. Protein: CASSLIRGQPQHF.

The chain carries TRBV25-1 and TRBJ1-3; D is possibly TRBD1 (6 bases). V lost 3 bases and J lost 3, with 12 bases in between. Germline CDR1 MGHDK, CDR2 SYGVNS. The CDR3 contains 15 residues. CDR3 amino acids: CASSDFGQLGNTIYF. The CDR3 region has the DNA TGTGCCAGCAGTGATTTTGGACAGCTTGGAAACACCATATATTTT.

The rearrangement uses TRBV2 and TRBJ1-1; 7 bases align to TRBD1. In germline, CDR1 is SNHLY, CDR2 FYNNEI. V shed 6 bases, J shed 1 base, and the junction held 2 bases outside the gene matches. The CDR3 runs 13 residues. CDR3 DNA sequence: TGTGCCAGCAGCAGACAGGGGAACACTGAAGCTTTCTTT. It translates to CASSRQGNTEAFF.

The chain employs TRBV7-8 and TRBJ1-1; D is undetermined. The CDR3 has 14 residues. Germline V gene data show CDR1 as SGHVS and CDR2 as FQNEAQ. The V and J ends lost 0 bases and 4 bases respectively, with 9 bases between them. CDR3 in DNA: TGTGCCAGCAGCTTAGCGAGGCCGGGCACTGAAGCTTTCTTT. Encoded protein: CASSLARPGTEAFF.

This sequence joins TRBV19 and TRBJ1-1; no clear D gene. V lost 9 bases to trimming and J lost 5 bases, with 19 bases between them. Germline V lookup: CDR1 LNHDA, CDR2 SQIVND (reference sequence). This CDR3 has 14 amino acids. CDR3 sequence: CASKVTQDGTEAFF. CDR3 nucleotides: TGTGCCAGCAAAGTCACGCAGGATGGGACTGAAGCTTTCTTT.

A single count supports this clone. V is TRBV6-5 and J is TRBJ2-3; 7 positions agree with TRBD1. J gave up 5 bases and V 2 bases, and 7 bases lay outside the gene matches. The CDR3 runs to 15 residues. Per germline, CDR1 MNHEY and CDR2 SVGAGI. For the CDR3, the DNA is TGTGCCAGCAGTTACGGACAGGCGCTCAGAGATACGCAGTATTTT. Translating gives CASSYGQALRDTQYF.